These 2 T cell receptor beta chains share one sample of origin, sequenced in a study of Ad26.COV2.S vaccination and SARS-CoV-2 variants. The method was immunoSEQ multiplex PCR; TCRdb's version includes in-frame clones alone and lacks a portion of them. This table has around 300,000 clones, about 89% appearing once. Treatment described: 15 to 20 received Ad26.COV2.S at low or high dose, single or two shots; roughly 5 received placebo; per-sample allocation not given. Samples analyzed were those drawn on day 63 after the first vaccine or placebo injection. The sequencing here drew on peripheral blood, taken in a trial of Ad26.COV2.S vaccine versus placebo. Source of these receptors: a person between 18 and 65 years old who received the Ad26.COV2.S COVID-19 vaccine or a placebo.

The J gene is TRBJ2-5, the V gene TRBV7-9, with D tentatively TRBD1 or TRBD2 (7 bases each). Germline CDR1 is SEHNR and CDR2 is FQNEAQ (reference sequence). V was clipped by 0 bases and J by 11 bases, with 16 bases between them. CDR3 length: 14 amino acids. The CDR3 sequence: CASSLAGGDSSQYF. The CDR3 bases are TGTGCCAGCAGCTTAGCGGGAGGGGACAGTTCTCAGTACTTC.

This chain connects TRBV7-2 to TRBJ1-6; a weak D match, TRBD1 (5 bases). Trimming stripped 6 bases from V and 5 bases from J, with 23 bases between. Per the germline V gene, CDR1 is SGHTA and CDR2 is FQGNSA. This CDR3 region has 18 residues. CDR3 amino acids: CASRGLRGDLINNSPLHF. The CDR3 DNA reads TGTGCCAGCAGAGGCTTAAGGGGCGACCTTATAAATAATTCACCCCTCCACTTT.